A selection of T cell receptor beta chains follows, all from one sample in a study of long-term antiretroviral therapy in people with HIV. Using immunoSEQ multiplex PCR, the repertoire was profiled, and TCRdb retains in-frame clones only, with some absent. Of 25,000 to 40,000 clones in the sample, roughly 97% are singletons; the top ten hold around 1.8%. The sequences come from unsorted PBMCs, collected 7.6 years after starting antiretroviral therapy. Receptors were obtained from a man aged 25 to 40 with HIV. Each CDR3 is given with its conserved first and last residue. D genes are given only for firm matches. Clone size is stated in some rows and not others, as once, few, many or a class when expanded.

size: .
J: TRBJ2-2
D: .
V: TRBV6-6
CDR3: CASSYRGAGELFF
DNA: TGTGCCAGCAGTTACCGAGGAGCCGGGGAGCTGTTTTTT

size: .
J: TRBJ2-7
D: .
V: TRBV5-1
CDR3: CASSLAWDGSSYEQYF
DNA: TGCGCCAGCAGCTTGGCCTGGGACGGGAGCTCCTACGAGCAGTACTTC

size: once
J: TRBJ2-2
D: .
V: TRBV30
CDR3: CATMGRNTGELFF
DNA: TGTGCCACTATGGGGCGGAACACCGGGGAGCTGTTTTTT

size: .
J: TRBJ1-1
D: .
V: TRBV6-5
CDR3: CASSYGDRRLNGAFF
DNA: TGTGCCAGCAGTTACGGCGACAGGCGTTTGAATGGGGCTTTCTTT

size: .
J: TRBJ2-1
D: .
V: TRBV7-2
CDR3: CASSQRHNEQFF
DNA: TGTGCCAGCAGCCAGAGGCACAATGAGCAGTTCTTC

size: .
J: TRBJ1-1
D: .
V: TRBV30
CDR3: CAWSSVVGYNTEAFF
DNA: TGTGCCTGGAGTTCGGTAGTAGGCTACAACACTGAAGCTTTCTTT

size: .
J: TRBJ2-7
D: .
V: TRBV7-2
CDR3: CASTPGTDYEQYF
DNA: TGTGCCAGCACCCCTGGGACGGATTACGAGCAGTACTTC

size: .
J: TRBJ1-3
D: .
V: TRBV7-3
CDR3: CASSLAGGSGNTIYF
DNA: TGTGCCAGCAGCTTAGCCGGCGGCTCTGGAAACACCATATATTTT

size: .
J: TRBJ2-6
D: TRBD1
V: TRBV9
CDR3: CASSVVAGGNSGANVLTF
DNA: TGTGCCAGCAGCGTAGTGGCAGGGGGCAACTCTGGGGCCAACGTCCTGACTTTC

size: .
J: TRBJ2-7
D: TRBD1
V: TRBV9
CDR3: CASSVEGGASEQYF
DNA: TGTGCCAGCAGCGTAGAAGGGGGCGCGTCCGAGCAGTACTTC

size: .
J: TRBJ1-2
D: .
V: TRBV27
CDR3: CASRDSAGTANWALYGYTF
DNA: TGTGCCAGCAGGGATTCAGCGGGGACTGCTAACTGGGCACTCTATGGCTACACCTTC

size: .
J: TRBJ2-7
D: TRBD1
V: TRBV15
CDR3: CATSIGGQSYEQYF
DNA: TGTGCCACCAGCATTGGGGGACAGTCCTACGAGCAGTACTTC

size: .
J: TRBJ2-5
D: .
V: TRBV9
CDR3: CASSVGWSKETQYF
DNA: TGTGCCAGCAGCGTAGGGTGGAGTAAAGAGACCCAGTACTTC

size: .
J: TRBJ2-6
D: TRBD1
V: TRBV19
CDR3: CASSTPTGAGANVLTF
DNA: TGTGCCAGTAGTACCCCAACAGGGGCCGGGGCCAACGTCCTGACTTTC

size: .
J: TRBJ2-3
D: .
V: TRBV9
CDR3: CASSVGLHGTDTQYF
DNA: TGTGCCAGCAGCGTAGGGCTGCACGGGACAGATACGCAGTATTTT

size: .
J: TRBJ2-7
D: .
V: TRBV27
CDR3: CASTEYEQYF
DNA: TGTGCCAGCACCGAGTACGAGCAGTACTTC

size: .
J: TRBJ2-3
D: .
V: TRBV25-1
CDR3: CASSYLRGSTQYF
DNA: TGTGCCAGCAGTTATCTTAGGGGGAGTACGCAGTATTTT

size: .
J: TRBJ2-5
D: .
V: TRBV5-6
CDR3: CASSLDPNPAKETQYF
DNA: TGTGCCAGCAGCTTGGACCCTAACCCGGCGAAAGAGACCCAGTACTTC